This T cell receptor beta chain was sequenced during a study of cytomegalovirus exposure and HLA in healthy donors. About the study: The same platform as the roughly 630 first-cohort repertoires was used for the 100 to 150 validation repertoires, a later analysis reported.

Donors were drawn from the approximately 120-subject validation cohort, separate from the approximately 640-subject first cohort. The CDR3 runs 15 residues. Losses at the gene ends were 2 bases for V and 8 bases for J; bases not matched to a gene: 10. CDR1 and CDR2 (germline): SGHRS, YFSETQ. Study outcomes and limitations: Researchers catalogued some 160 TCR beta chains as cytomegalovirus-associated.

A note on this clone: The antigen is undetermined.

The method was immunoSEQ multiplex PCR; TCRdb's version includes in-frame clones alone and lacks a portion of them. The data show about 66,000 clones, 90% to 97% seen once. The V call is TRBV5-1, the J call TRBJ2-1, with 7 bases matching TRBD2. Sequencing was carried out using PBMCs. This TCR came from a man between 18 and 35 years old in good health and CMV-seronegative. The CDR3 coding sequence is TGCGCCAGCAGCTTAGGAGCGGGGACTGGGGATGAGCAGTTCTTC. This translates into CASSLGAGTGDEQFF.